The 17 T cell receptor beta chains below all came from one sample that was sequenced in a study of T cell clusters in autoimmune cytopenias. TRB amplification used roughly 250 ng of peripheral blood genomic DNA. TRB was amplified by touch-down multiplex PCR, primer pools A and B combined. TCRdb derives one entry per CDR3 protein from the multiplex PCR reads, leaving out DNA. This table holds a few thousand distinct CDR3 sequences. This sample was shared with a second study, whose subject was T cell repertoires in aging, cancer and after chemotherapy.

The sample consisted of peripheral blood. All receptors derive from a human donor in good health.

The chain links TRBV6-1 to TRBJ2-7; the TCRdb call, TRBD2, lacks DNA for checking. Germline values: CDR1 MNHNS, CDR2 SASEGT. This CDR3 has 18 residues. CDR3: CASSRVPGLAGGSYEQYF.

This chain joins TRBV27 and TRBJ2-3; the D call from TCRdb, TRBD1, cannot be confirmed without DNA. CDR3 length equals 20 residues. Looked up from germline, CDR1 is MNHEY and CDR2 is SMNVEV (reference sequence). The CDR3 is CASSLSGRWVSGHLIDTQYF.

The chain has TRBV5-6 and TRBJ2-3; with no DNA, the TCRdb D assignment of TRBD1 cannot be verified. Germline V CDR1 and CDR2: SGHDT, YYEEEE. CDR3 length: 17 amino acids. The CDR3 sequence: CASSGLSGNWNTDTQYF. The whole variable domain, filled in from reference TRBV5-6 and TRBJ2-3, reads DAGVTQSPTHLIKTRGQQVTLRCSPKSGHDTVSWYQQALGQGPQFIFQYYEEEERQRGNFPDRFSGHQFPNYSSELNVNALLLGDSALYLCASSGLSGNWNTDTQYFGPGTRLTVL.

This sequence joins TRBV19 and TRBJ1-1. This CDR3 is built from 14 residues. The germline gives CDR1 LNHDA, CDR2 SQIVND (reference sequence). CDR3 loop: CASSAHLGYTEAFF. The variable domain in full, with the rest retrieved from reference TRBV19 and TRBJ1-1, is DGGITQSPKYLFRKEGQNVTLSCEQNLNHDAMYWYRQDPGQGLRLIYYSQIVNDFQKGDIAEGYSVSREKKESFPLTVTSAQKNPTAFYLCASSAHLGYTEAFFGQGTRLTVV.

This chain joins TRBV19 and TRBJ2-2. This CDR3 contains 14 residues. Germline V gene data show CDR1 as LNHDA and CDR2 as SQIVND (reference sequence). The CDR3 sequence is CASNALQNTGELFF.

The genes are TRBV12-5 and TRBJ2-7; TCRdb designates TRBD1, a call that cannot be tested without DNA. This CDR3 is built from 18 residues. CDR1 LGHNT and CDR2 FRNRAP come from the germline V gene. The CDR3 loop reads CASGSVLGAHASSYEQYF.

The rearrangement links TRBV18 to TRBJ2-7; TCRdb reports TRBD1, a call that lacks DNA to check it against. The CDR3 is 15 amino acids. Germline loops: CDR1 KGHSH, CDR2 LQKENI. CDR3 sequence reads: CASSPRQPPTYEQYF.

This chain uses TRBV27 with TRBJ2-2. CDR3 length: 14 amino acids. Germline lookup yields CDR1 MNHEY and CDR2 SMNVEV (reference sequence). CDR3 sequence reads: CASSFGEHTGELFF.

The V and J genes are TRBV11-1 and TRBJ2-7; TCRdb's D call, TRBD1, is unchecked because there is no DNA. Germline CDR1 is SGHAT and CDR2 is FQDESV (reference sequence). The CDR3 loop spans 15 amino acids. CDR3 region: CASSLGRRMNDEQYF.

This CDR3 is CASSSAGEGKQAFF. The chain joins TRBV27 to TRBJ1-1. This CDR3 has 14 amino acids. The V gene's germline CDR1 is MNHEY and CDR2 SMNVEV (reference sequence).

CDR3 sequence: CSSTSGGGNTIYF. The chain uses TRBV29-1 and TRBJ1-3; TCRdb lists TRBD1, though no DNA is available to test this call. Germline V gene data show CDR1 as SQVTM and CDR2 as ANQGSEA. The CDR3 length is 13 residues.

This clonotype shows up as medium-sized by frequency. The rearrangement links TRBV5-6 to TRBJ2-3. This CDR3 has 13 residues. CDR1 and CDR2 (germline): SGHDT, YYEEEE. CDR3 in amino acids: CASSPIVRDTQYF.

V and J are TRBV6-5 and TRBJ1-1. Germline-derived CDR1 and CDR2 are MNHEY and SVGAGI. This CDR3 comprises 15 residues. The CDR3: CASSYSYEVNTEAFF.

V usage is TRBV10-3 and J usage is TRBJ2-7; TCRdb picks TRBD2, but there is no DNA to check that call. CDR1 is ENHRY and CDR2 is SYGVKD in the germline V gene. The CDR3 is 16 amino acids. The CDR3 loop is CAISVRSGRSSYEQYF.

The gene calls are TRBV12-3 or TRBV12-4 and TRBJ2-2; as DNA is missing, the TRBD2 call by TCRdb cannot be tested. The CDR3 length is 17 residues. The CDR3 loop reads CASSSYGLGDNTGELFF.

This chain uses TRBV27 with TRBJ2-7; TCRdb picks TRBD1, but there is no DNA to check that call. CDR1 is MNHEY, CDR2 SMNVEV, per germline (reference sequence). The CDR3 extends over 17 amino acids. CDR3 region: CASSFHRGSLERYEQYF.

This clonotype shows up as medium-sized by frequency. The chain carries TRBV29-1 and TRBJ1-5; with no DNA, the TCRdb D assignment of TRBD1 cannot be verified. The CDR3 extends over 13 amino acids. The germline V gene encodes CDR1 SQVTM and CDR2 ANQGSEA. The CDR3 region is CSVEQGADQPQHF. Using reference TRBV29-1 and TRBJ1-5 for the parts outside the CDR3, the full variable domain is SAVISQKPSRDICQRGTSLTIQCQVDSQVTMMFWYRQQPGQSLTLIATANQGSEATYESGFVIDKFPISRPNLTFSTLTVSNMSPEDSSIYLCSVEQGADQPQHFGDGTRLSIL.